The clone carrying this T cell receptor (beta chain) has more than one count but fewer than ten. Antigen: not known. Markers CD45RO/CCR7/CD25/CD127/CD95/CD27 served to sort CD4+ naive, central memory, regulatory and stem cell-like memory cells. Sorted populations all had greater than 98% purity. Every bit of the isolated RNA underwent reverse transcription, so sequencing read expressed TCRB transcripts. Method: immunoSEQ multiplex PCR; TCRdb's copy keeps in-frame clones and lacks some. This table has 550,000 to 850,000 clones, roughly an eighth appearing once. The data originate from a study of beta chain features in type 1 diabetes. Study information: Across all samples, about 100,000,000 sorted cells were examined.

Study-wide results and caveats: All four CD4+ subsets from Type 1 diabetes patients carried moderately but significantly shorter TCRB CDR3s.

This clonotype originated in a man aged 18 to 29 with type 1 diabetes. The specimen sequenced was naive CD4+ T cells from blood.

The CDR3 DNA sequence: TGCGCCAGCAGCCACTTCAGGGAGGAGACCCAGTACTTC. Amino acids: CASSHFREETQYF. V gene TRBV4-1 combines with J gene TRBJ2-5; tentatively, D is TRBD1 or TRBD2 (5 bases each). The CDR3 sequence is 13 residues long. Germline CDR1 MGHRA, CDR2 YSYEKL. Trimming removed 3 bases from V and 5 bases from J, with 10 bases in between.